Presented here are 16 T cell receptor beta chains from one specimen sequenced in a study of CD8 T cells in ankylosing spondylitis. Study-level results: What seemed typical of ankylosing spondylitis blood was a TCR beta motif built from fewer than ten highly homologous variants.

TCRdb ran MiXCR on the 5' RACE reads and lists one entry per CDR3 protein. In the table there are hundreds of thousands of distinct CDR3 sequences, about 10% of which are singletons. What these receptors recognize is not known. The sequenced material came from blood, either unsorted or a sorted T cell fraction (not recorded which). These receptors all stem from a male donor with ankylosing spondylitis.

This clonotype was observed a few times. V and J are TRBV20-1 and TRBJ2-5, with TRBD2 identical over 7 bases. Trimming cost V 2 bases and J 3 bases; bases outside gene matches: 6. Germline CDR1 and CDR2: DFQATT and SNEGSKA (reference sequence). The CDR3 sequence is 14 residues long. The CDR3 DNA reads TGCAGTGCTAGACTCCCGGCGGGGGAAGAGACCCAGTACTTC. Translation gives CSARLPAGEETQYF.

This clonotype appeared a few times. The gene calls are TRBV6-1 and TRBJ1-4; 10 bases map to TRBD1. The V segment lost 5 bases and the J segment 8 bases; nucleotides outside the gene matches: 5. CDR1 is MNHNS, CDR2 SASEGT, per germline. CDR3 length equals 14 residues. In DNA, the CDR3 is TGTGCCAGCAGTCGGGACAGGGGCATAGAAAAACTGTTTTTT. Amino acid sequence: CASSRDRGIEKLFF.

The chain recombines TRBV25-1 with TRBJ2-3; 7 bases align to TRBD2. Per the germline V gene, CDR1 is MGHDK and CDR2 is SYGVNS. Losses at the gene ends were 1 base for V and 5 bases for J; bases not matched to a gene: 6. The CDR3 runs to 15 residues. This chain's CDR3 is CASSEFAGEGDTQYF. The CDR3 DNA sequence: TGTGCCAGCAGTGAATTCGCGGGAGAGGGAGATACGCAGTATTTT.

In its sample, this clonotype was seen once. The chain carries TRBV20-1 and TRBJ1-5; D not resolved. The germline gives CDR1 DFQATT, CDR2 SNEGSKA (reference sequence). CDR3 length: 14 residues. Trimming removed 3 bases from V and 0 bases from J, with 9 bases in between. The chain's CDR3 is CSARRVNSNQPQHF. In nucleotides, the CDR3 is TGCAGTGCTAGGAGGGTGAATAGCAATCAGCCCCAGCATTTT.

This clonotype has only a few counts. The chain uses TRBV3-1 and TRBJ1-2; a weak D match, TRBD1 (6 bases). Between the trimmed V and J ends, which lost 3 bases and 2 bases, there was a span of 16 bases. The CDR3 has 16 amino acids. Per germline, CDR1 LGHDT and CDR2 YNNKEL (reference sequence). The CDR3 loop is CASSQHMGGQNYGYTF. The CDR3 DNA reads TGTGCCAGCAGCCAGCACATGGGAGGACAGAACTATGGCTACACCTTC.

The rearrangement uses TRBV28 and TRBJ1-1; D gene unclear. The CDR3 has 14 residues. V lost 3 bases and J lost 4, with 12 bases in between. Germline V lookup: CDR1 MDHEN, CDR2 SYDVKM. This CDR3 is CASSLSRWGTEAFF. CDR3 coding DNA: TGTGCCAGCAGTTTGAGTCGGTGGGGCACTGAAGCTTTCTTT. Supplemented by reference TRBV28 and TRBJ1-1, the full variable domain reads DVKVTQSSRYLVKRTGEKVFLECVQDMDHENMFWYRQDPGLGLRLIYFSYDVKMKEKGDIPEGYSVSREKKERFSLILESASTNQTSMYLCASSLSRWGTEAFFGQGTRLTVV.

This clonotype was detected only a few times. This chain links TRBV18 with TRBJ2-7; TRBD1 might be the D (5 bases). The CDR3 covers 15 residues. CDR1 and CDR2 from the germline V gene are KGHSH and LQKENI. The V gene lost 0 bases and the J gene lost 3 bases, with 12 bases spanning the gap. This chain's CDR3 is CASSPPGVSRYEQYF. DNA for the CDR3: TGTGCCAGCTCACCACCAGGGGTTAGTCGCTACGAGCAGTACTTC.

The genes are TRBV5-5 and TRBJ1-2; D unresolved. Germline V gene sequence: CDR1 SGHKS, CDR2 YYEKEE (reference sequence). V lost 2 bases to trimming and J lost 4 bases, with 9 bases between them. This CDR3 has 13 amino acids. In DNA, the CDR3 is TGTGCCAGCAGCTTAGAACATGGCTATGGCTACACCTTC. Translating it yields CASSLEHGYGYTF.

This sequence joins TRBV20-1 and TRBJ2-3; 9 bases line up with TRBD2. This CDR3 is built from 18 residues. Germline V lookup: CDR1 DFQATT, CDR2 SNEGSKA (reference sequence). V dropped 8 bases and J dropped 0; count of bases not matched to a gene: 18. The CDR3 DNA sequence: TGCAGTTCCACTGGAGCGGGAGGCCCCCAACTTAGCACAGATACGCAGTATTTT. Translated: CSSTGAGGPQLSTDTQYF.

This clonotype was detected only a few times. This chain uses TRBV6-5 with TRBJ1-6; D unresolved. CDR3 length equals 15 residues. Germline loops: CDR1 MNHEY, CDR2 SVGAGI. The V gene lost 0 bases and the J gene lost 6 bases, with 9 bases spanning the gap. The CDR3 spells CASSYSAAFNSPLHF. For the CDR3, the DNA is TGTGCCAGCAGTTACTCGGCAGCCTTTAATTCACCCCTCCACTTT.

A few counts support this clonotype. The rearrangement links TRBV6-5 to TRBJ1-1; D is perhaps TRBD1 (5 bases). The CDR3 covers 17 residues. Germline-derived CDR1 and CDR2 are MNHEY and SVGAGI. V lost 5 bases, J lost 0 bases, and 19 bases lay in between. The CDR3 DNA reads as TGTGCCAGCAGTACTCTGATATCCAGGGATCTGAACACTGAAGCTTTCTTT. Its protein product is CASSTLISRDLNTEAFF.

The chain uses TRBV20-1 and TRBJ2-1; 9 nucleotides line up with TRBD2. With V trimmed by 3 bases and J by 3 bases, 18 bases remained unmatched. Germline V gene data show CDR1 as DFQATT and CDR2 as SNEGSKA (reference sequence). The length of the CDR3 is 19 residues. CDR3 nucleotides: TGCAGTGCTAGGCTTAGATGGGGCGGGGGGGCTAACCTCTACAATGAGCAGTTCTTC. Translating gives CSARLRWGGGANLYNEQFF.

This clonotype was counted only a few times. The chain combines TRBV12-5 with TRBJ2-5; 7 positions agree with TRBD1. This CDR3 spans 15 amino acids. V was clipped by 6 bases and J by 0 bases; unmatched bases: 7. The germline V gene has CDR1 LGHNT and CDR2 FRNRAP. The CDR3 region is CASGRDSWYQETQYF. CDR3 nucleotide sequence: TGTGCTAGTGGACGGGACAGCTGGTACCAAGAGACCCAGTACTTC.

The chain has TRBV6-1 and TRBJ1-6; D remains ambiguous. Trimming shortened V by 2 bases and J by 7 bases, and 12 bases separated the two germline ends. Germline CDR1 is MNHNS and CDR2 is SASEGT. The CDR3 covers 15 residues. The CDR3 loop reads CASSELKDSNSPLHF. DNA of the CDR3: TGTGCCAGCAGTGAACTTAAGGACTCCAATTCACCCCTCCACTTT.

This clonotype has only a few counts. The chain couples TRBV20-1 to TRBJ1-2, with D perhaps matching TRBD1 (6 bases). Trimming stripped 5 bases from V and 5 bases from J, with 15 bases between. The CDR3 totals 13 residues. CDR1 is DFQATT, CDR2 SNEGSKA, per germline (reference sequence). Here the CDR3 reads CSAPLRGRYGYTF. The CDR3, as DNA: TGCAGTGCTCCCCTCAGGGGCCGGTATGGCTACACCTTC.

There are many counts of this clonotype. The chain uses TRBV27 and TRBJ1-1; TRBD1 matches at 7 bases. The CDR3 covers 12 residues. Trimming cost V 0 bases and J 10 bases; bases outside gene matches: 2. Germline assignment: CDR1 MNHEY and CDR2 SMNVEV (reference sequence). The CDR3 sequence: CASSLSGGRAFF. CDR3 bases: TGTGCCAGCAGTTTATCAGGGGGCAGAGCTTTCTTT.